This T cell receptor (beta chain) originates from a study of blood T cell repertoires in COVID-19. Background on the study: Specimens from acute and convalescent COVID-19 originated in the United States, Italy and Spain. The cDNA or gDNA used as material had been derived from T cells, B-cell-depleted T cells, or PBMCs.

Authors' data handling: Estimates of nucleated cell counts were drawn from the amplification of reference gene primers. Using immunoSEQ multiplex PCR, the repertoire was profiled, and TCRdb retains in-frame clones only, with some absent. The DNA was the basis for D and trimming; V, J and clone size are from that table. The table records some 300,000 clones, approximately 86% of them present only once. The CDR3 has 16 amino acids. CDR1 is SGHTA, CDR2 FQGNSA, per germline. V was trimmed by 0 bases and J by 8 bases, leaving 17 bases between them. The source material was peripheral blood. This sequence originates from a man aged 65 to 79 with acute or convalescent COVID-19. The rearrangement joins TRBV7-2 to TRBJ2-1; the D gene is possibly TRBD2 (5 bases). This CDR3 reads CASSLAPGLSLHEQFF. CDR3 DNA: TGTGCCAGCAGCTTAGCGCCGGGGTTATCGCTCCATGAGCAGTTCTTC.